This T cell receptor beta chain was sequenced for a study of T cell repertoires and HLA-DP antigens. Whole-study results and caveats: Responder cells were total CD4+ cells with a HeLa antigen-presenting system.

Trimming left V 5 bases short and J 3 bases short, with 13 bases between. Germline CDR1 reads MNHNY; CDR2 reads SVGAGI (reference sequence). This CDR3 has 14 amino acids. Clones were sequenced by immunoSEQ multiplex PCR, and TCRdb holds only the in-frame ones, with some missing. The sample records approximately 89,000 clones, around nine tenths being singletons. On this clone itself: Its antigen is still unknown.

V is TRBV6-6 and J is TRBJ1-1, with D possibly TRBD1 on 6 matching bases. The sequencing input was CD4+ T cells from PBMCs. The clonotype originates from a man aged 45-65 years in good health and CMV-seronegative. The CDR3 reads CASSVSQGDTEAFF. For the CDR3, the DNA is TGTGCCAGCAGTGTATCACAGGGCGACACTGAAGCTTTCTTT.